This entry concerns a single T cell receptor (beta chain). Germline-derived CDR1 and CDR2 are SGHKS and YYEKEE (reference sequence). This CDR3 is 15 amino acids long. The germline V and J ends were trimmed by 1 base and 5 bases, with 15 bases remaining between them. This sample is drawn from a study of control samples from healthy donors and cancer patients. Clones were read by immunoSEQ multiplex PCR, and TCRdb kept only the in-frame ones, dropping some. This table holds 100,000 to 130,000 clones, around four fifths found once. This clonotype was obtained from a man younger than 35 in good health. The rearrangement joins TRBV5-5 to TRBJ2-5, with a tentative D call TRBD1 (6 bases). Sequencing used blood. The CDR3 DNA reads TGTGCCAGCAGCTTGCCAGGGGATGTCAAGGAGACCCAGTACTTC. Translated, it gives CASSLPGDVKETQYF.